This TCR beta chain originates from a study of cytomegalovirus exposure and HLA in healthy donors. Study-wide points: With further analysis later on, most CMV-associated TCR beta chains appeared HLA-restricted.

This CDR3 is built from 17 residues. J lost 0 bases, V lost 1 base, and 8 bases had no gene match. Germline values: CDR1 SGHNT, CDR2 YENEEA. The PCR was carried out with 60 Vbeta primers and 13 Jbeta primers. This table comes from immunoSEQ multiplex PCR, and its TCRdb copy is limited to in-frame clones, with some not included. This sample yields 170,000 or so clones, of which 80% are seen a single time; 6.5% to 8.5% belongs to the top ten. Points on this clone: Its antigen is unidentified.

The receptor comes from a young man in good health and CMV-seropositive. The chain carries TRBV11-3 and TRBJ2-7; 8 nucleotides line up with TRBD1. The sequenced material came from PBMCs. The CDR3 here is CASSLVSFGQGSYEQYF. In DNA, the CDR3 is TGTGCCAGCAGCTTAGTATCCTTCGGACAGGGCTCCTACGAGCAGTACTTC. The whole variable domain, remainder taken from reference TRBV11-3 and TRBJ2-7, is EAGVVQSPRYKIIEKKQPVAFWCNPISGHNTLYWYLQNLGQGPELLIRYENEEAVDDSQLPKDRFSAERLKGVDSTLKIQPAELGDSAVYLCASSLVSFGQGSYEQYFGPGTRLTVT.